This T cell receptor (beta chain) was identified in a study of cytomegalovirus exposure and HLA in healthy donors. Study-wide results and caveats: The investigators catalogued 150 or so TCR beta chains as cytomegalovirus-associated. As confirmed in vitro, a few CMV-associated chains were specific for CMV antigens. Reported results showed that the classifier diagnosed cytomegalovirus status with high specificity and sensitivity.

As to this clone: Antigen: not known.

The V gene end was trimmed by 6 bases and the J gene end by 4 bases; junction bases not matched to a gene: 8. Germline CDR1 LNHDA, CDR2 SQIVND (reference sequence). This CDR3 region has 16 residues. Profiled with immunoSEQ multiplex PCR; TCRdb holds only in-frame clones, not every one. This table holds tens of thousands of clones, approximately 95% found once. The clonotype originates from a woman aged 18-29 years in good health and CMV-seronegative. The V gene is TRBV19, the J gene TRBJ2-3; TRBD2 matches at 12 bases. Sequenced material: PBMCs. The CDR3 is CASSTTSGGPSDTQYF. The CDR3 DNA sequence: TGTGCCAGTAGCACAACTAGCGGGGGGCCCTCAGATACGCAGTATTTT. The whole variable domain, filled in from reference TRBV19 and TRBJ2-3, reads DGGITQSPKYLFRKEGQNVTLSCEQNLNHDAMYWYRQDPGQGLRLIYYSQIVNDFQKGDIAEGYSVSREKKESFPLTVTSAQKNPTAFYLCASSTTSGGPSDTQYFGPGTRLTVL.